This TCR beta chain was recovered during a study of blood T cell repertoires in COVID-19. Germline CDR1 DFQATT, CDR2 SNEGSKA (reference sequence). Between the trimmed V and J ends, which lost 3 bases and 4 bases, there was a span of 7 bases. The CDR3 is 13 residues long. Assay: immunoSEQ multiplex PCR; the TCRdb copy retains only in-frame clones and omits some. The sample includes roughly 250,000 clones, more than 70% seen only once; the top ten take 2.1%. This TCR was recovered from a woman aged 35 to 49 who had recovered from COVID-19. The chain couples TRBV20-1 to TRBJ1-6, with D unresolved. The sample consisted of peripheral blood. The CDR3 nucleotides read TGCAGTGCTAGTGAACAATATAATTCACCCCTCCACTTT. Translated: CSASEQYNSPLHF.